The 21 T cell receptor beta chains below were found in one sample sequenced in a study of metastatic and nonmetastatic thyroid tumors. No treatment had been given to any patient before thyroid surgery. TCRdb re-analyzed the PCR reads through MiXCR. The data hold tens of thousands of clones, with roughly 30% observed a single time. The sequencing sample was made of blood. Every receptor here comes from a female donor with papillary thyroid cancer or a benign thyroid nodule (not recorded which). Some clones in this sample may be carry-over from other donors' samples.

This chain joins TRBV14 and TRBJ2-7; TRBD2 matches 12 bases. The germline V gene encodes CDR1 SGHDN and CDR2 FVKESK. V lost 0 bases to trimming and J lost 2 bases; unmatched junction nucleotides: 8. The CDR3 has 18 residues. The CDR3 DNA sequence: TGTGCCAGCAGCCAAGATTGGGGTACTAGCGGGAGGACCTACGAGCAGTACTTC. This encodes CASSQDWGTSGRTYEQYF.

This clone has a handful of counts. The chain joins TRBV6-1 to TRBJ2-2; D may correspond to TRBD1 or TRBD2 (6 bases each). Germline CDR1 and CDR2: MNHNS and SASEGT. V was clipped by 3 bases and J by 4 bases, with 12 bases between them. CDR3 length: 15 residues. In nucleotides, the CDR3 is TGTGCCAGCAGTGATGGGGGGCTGAGCACCGGGGAGCTGTTTTTT. Amino acids: CASSDGGLSTGELFF.

This clone was detected many times. The chain links TRBV19 to TRBJ2-2, with 7 positions matching TRBD1. The germline V gene has CDR1 LNHDA and CDR2 SQIVND (reference sequence). The trim removed 7 bases at V and 6 bases at J, leaving 8 bases unmatched. The CDR3 is made up of 14 amino acids. CDR3: CASTTGVFAGELFF. The CDR3, as DNA: TGTGCCAGTACCACAGGGGTATTTGCCGGGGAGCTGTTTTTT.

This clone appeared many times. The chain employs TRBV12-3 or TRBV12-4 and TRBJ1-1, with unresolved D. V lost 5 bases and J 5 bases, leaving 9 bases between the germline ends. The CDR3 spans 12 residues. The CDR3 bases are TGTGCCAGCAGTCGTTTTGGGACTGAAGCTTTCTTT. Protein sequence: CASSRFGTEAFF.

V usage is TRBV7-3 and J usage is TRBJ1-2, with TRBD1 identical over 7 bases. CDR1 is SGHTA, CDR2 FQGTGA, per germline. After removal of 5 bases from V and 6 bases from J, the junction contained 9 bases not matched to a gene. The CDR3 is made up of 14 amino acids. The CDR3 bases are TGTGCCAGCAGCCCGAACAGGGGAGAAGATGGCTACACCTTC. As protein: CASSPNRGEDGYTF.

This clone was seen at least ten times. The CDR3 end shows no conserved phenylalanine or tryptophan, and so a read error is likely. The DNA is left out, because the CDR3 cannot be placed on it with certainty; the CDR3 is given as TCRdb lists it. The gene calls are TRBV28 and TRBJ1-2; the table's D call, TRBD1, was not checked against the DNA. The CDR3 spans 8 residues, counting both ends. Per the germline V gene, CDR1 is MDHEN and CDR2 is SYDVKM. CDR3 region: CASSSRGC.

This clone has at least ten counts. The chain joins TRBV5-6 to TRBJ2-3, with 7 bases lining up with TRBD1. The CDR3 length is 17 residues. Trimming took 4 bases from V and 1 from J; bases not matched to a gene: 12. CDR1 is SGHDT and CDR2 is YYEEEE in the germline V gene. This chain's CDR3 is CASSEEQGWGGTDTQYF. Written as DNA, the CDR3 is TGTGCCAGCAGCGAAGAACAGGGGTGGGGCGGCACAGATACGCAGTATTTT. Drawing the rest from reference TRBV5-6 and TRBJ2-3, the complete variable domain is DAGVTQSPTHLIKTRGQQVTLRCSPKSGHDTVSWYQQALGQGPQFIFQYYEEEERQRGNFPDRFSGHQFPNYSSELNVNALLLGDSALYLCASSEEQGWGGTDTQYFGPGTRLTVL.

V gene TRBV20-1 combines with J gene TRBJ1-1; D ambiguous. Trimming took off 6 bases at V and 4 bases at J, with 12 bases between the two ends. This CDR3 has 12 residues. Germline CDR1 is DFQATT and CDR2 is SNEGSKA (reference sequence). CDR3 in DNA: TGCAGTGCCCCTGAGGATGGCACTGAAGCTTTCTTT. Its protein product is CSAPEDGTEAFF.

This clone occurred many times. This likely comes from a read error, as the CDR3 has no conserved phenylalanine or tryptophan at its end. The limits of the CDR3 on the DNA are not certain, so only TCRdb's listed CDR3 is given. This chain connects TRBV7-3 to TRBJ1-3. Ends included, the CDR3 has 10 residues. Per the germline V gene, CDR1 is SGHTA and CDR2 is FQGTGA. The CDR3 reads CASSLTPGLA.

This clone was recorded at least ten times. The rearrangement joins TRBV9 to TRBJ2-1, with TRBD2 identical over 9 bases. The CDR3 has 16 amino acids. V lost 0 bases to trimming and J lost 5 bases; unmatched junction nucleotides: 6. CDR1 is SGDLS, CDR2 YYNGEE, per germline. Here the CDR3 DNA reads TGTGCCAGCAGCGTAGGCCTAGCGGGAAGGAACAATGAGCAGTTCTTC. The encoded protein is CASSVGLAGRNNEQFF.

This sequence joins TRBV7-2 and TRBJ2-1, with unresolved D. The V end lost 2 bases, the J end lost 9 bases, and 11 bases lay between the germline ends. Germline loops: CDR1 SGHTA, CDR2 FQGNSA. CDR3 size: 13 residues. CDR3: CASSLYSFTEQFF. The CDR3 DNA follows: TGTGCCAGCAGCTTATATAGTTTCACTGAGCAGTTCTTC.

A note on this clone: Germline and junction disagree at one end, which may indicate a read error. This chain joins TRBV30 and TRBJ1-5; a weak D match, TRBD1 (5 bases). CDR3 length: 12 residues. Germline assignment: CDR1 GTSNPN and CDR2 SVGIG (reference sequence). CDR3 in amino acids: CAWSVKLGVQHF. CDR3 DNA: TGTGCATGGAGTGTAAAATTAGGGGTCCAGCATTTT.

The V and J genes are TRBV6-1 and TRBJ2-3; 9 positions match TRBD1. Germline CDR1 is MNHNS and CDR2 is SASEGT. This CDR3 contains 14 residues. With V trimmed by 6 bases and J by 1 base, 2 bases remained unmatched. The CDR3 here is CASRRTGGTDTQYF. CDR3 coding DNA: TGTGCCAGCAGGAGGACAGGGGGCACAGATACGCAGTATTTT.

The V call is TRBV5-1, the J call TRBJ2-1; 9 bases line up with TRBD1. CDR3 length: 16 amino acids. J lost 3 bases, V lost 1 base, and 5 bases had no gene match. Germline CDR1 reads SGHRS; CDR2 reads YFSETQ. The DNA for the CDR3 is TGCGCCAGCAGCTTGTCCGGGACAGGGCACTACAATGAGCAGTTCTTC. Translating gives CASSLSGTGHYNEQFF.

This clone was observed at least ten times. J is TRBJ2-2 and V is TRBV24-1, with D hard to call. Germline values: CDR1 KGHDR, CDR2 SFDVKD. The V end lost 9 bases, the J end lost 0 bases, and 7 bases lay between the germline ends. This CDR3 comprises 13 residues. CDR3 bases: TGTGCCACCGAGAAGGCGAACACCGGGGAGCTGTTTTTT. It specifies CATEKANTGELFF.

This clone was counted many times. V gene TRBV6-1 combines with J gene TRBJ2-5, with D unclear. V dropped 5 bases and J dropped 2 bases, with 9 bases sitting between them. CDR3 length equals 13 residues. Germline V gene sequence: CDR1 MNHNS, CDR2 SASEGT. CDR3 region: CASSNFTQETQYF. DNA for the CDR3: TGTGCCAGCAGTAATTTCACTCAAGAGACCCAGTACTTC.

This clone was seen repeatedly, ten times or more. The genes are TRBV20-1 and TRBJ1-2; 8 positions agree with TRBD1. After removal of 3 bases from V and 8 bases from J, the junction contained 11 bases not matched to a gene. This CDR3 region has 14 residues. Germline V gene sequence: CDR1 DFQATT, CDR2 SNEGSKA (reference sequence). The CDR3 sequence: CSASVSQGARGYTF. CDR3 DNA: TGCAGTGCTAGCGTCTCTCAGGGGGCGAGGGGCTACACCTTC.

The gene calls are TRBV18 and TRBJ2-2, with 12 bases that match TRBD2. Germline lookup yields CDR1 KGHSH and CDR2 LQKENI. The CDR3 consists of 16 residues. V was clipped by 4 bases and J by 4 bases; unmatched bases: 4. The CDR3: CASSQGLAGTTGELFF. The CDR3 DNA is TGTGCCAGCTCACAAGGACTAGCGGGAACCACCGGGGAGCTGTTTTTT.

This clone was detected many times. The chain carries TRBV9 and TRBJ2-3; D is perhaps TRBD1 or TRBD2 (5 bases each). The germline V and J ends were trimmed by 0 bases and 2 bases, with 16 bases remaining between them. The CDR3 totals 17 residues. Germline CDR1 and CDR2: SGDLS and YYNGEE. As DNA, the CDR3 is TGTGCCAGCAGCGTAGTGCCCGGGACCACATACACAGATACGCAGTATTTT. Translated, it gives CASSVVPGTTYTDTQYF.

The V and J genes are TRBV24-1 and TRBJ2-1, with TRBD2 as a possible D gene (6 bases). The CDR3 extends over 13 amino acids. Germline V gene lookup returns CDR1 KGHDR and CDR2 SFDVKD. V lost 1 base and J lost 9, with 9 bases in between. The CDR3, as DNA: TGTGCCACCAGTGATTTTGAGGGAGGTGAGCAGTTCTTC. It codes for CATSDFEGGEQFF.

A word on this clone: A read error may be the cause here, since a much bigger clone is one base away. The V and J genes are TRBV10-2 and TRBJ2-5, with D hard to call. Germline V gene lookup returns CDR1 WSHSY and CDR2 SAAADI. V lost 2 bases to trimming and J lost 1 base, with 5 bases between them. The CDR3 is made up of 13 amino acids. The CDR3 here is CASSELSQETQYF. CDR3 DNA sequence: TGCGCCAGCAGTGAGCTATCCCAAGAGACCCAGTACTTC.